These T cell receptor beta chains were read from a single sample in a study of CD8+CD57+ T cells in acquired aplastic anemia. TCRdb called the reads again in MiXCR, with one record for every CDR3 protein. Of 150,000 or so distinct CDR3 sequences listed, roughly 48% were seen once; the top ten hold approximately 1%. The sequencing input was sorted CD4+, CD8+, or CD8+CD57+ T cells (not recorded which) from PBMCs. The receptors were gathered from a human donor with aplastic anemia. Each CDR3 is given with its conserved first and last residue. A D gene is named only where the DNA matches it firmly. Expanded clones get a size class; other rows say once, few or many, or leave the size out.

V gene,clone size,D gene,J gene,CDR3 DNA,CDR3 protein
TRBV10-1,-,-,TRBJ2-3,TGCGCCAGCAGTGCGGCGCGGAGCCTAGATACGCAGTATTTT,CASSAARSLDTQYF
TRBV5-1,-,-,TRBJ1-1,TGCGCCAGCAGCTTGGTGGATCCGACGAACACTGAAGCTTTCTTT,CASSLVDPTNTEAFF
TRBV10-3,-,-,TRBJ2-2,TGTGCCATCAACCCTGGACAGAACACCGGGGAGCTGTTTTTT,CAINPGQNTGELFF
TRBV10-3,-,-,TRBJ2-5,TGTGCCATCAGTGAGTCCGGCGGAGTGGTGACCCAGTACTTC,CAISESGGVVTQYF
TRBV6-5,many,-,TRBJ2-5,TGTGCCAGCAGCTTGAGGTGGGGCCAGGAGACCCAGTACTTC,CASSLRWGQETQYF
TRBV5-1,-,-,TRBJ2-1,TGCGCCAGCGGGGGGACGGCATACAATGAGCAGTTCTTC,CASGGTAYNEQFF
TRBV7-8,-,-,TRBJ2-7,TGTGCCAGCAGCTTTGAGGGCCCTCGCGAGCAGTACTTC,CASSFEGPREQYF
TRBV12-3/TRBV12-4,few,-,TRBJ2-4,TGTGCCAGCAGACTACAGGGGGGGGAAAACATTCAGTACTTC,CASRLQGGENIQYF
TRBV19,many,-,TRBJ1-1,TGTGCCAGTAGTATTGTGTCCCCTAGCCCTGAAGCTTTCTTT,CASSIVSPSPEAFF
TRBV5-1,-,-,TRBJ2-7,TGCGCCAGCAGCTTGAGGGGCAGGTGGCTCAACGAGCAGTACTTC,CASSLRGRWLNEQYF
TRBV7-6,few,-,TRBJ2-5,TGTGCCAGCAGCTTCGCGAGGCAAGAGACCCAGTACTTC,CASSFARQETQYF
TRBV5-6,-,-,TRBJ1-5,TGTGCCAGCAGCCTTGAGGGGATGGGCAGTCAGCCCCAGCATTTT,CASSLEGMGSQPQHF
TRBV4-1,-,-,TRBJ1-5,TGCGCCAGCAGCCAAGAGGGCCCGGTTTATCAGCCCCAGCATTTT,CASSQEGPVYQPQHF
TRBV2,-,TRBD1,TRBJ2-6,TGTGCCAGCAGTGACGACAGGGTTCCGGGCGGGGCCAACGTCCTGACTTTC,CASSDDRVPGGANVLTF
TRBV6-2/TRBV6-3,few,-,TRBJ2-2,TGTGCCAGCGCCCTCAACGGGGCCACCAGGGGCGGGGAGCTGTTTTTT,CASALNGATRGGELFF
TRBV25-1,-,-,TRBJ2-5,TGTGCCAGCAGTGATCCTTCCACCCCACGGACCCAGTACTTC,CASSDPSTPRTQYF
TRBV7-8,many,-,TRBJ2-6,TGTGCCAGCAGCTTAGTGGTAGGGGGCTCTGGGGCCAACGTCCTGACTTTC,CASSLVVGGSGANVLTF
TRBV6-4,many,TRBD1,TRBJ1-1,TGTGCCAGGCAGGGGGCTTTGAACACTGAAGCTTTCTTT,CARQGALNTEAFF
TRBV19,-,-,TRBJ1-2,TGTGCCAGTAGTATCACGGGGAAGGACTATGGCTACACCTTC,CASSITGKDYGYTF
TRBV11-3,many,-,TRBJ2-1,TGTGCCAGCAGCTTAACTAGGGGTAGATATGAGCAGTTCTTC,CASSLTRGRYEQFF
TRBV20-1,-,TRBD1,TRBJ2-7,TGCAGTGCCAGCAGTTACGTCCAGGGGGCCTATTACGAGCAGTACTTC,CSASSYVQGAYYEQYF
TRBV20-1,many,TRBD2,TRBJ2-1,TGCAGTGCTGAAAAGCTAGCGGGGTCCTACAATGAGCAGTTCTTC,CSAEKLAGSYNEQFF
TRBV9,-,TRBD2,TRBJ2-3,TGTGCCAGCGCAGCGCTAGCGGCCACAGATACGCAGTATTTT,CASAALAATDTQYF
TRBV7-2,many,TRBD1,TRBJ1-6,TGTGCCAGCAGCTTCGACAGGGGAGGGTCACCCCTCCACTTT,CASSFDRGGSPLHF
TRBV24-1,-,TRBD1,TRBJ2-3,TGTGCCACCAGTAGGGTAGGGGGCCCAGATACGCAGTATTTT,CATSRVGGPDTQYF